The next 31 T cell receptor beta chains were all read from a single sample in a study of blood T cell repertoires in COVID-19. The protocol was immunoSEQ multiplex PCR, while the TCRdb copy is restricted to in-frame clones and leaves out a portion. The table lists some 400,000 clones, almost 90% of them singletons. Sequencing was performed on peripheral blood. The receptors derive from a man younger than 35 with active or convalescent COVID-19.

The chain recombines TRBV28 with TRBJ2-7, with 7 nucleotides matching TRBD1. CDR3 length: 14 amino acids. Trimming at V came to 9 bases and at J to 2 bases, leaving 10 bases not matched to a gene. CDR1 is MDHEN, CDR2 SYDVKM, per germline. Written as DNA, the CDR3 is TGTGCCAGTCAGGCCCCGACAGGGCCCTACGAGCAGTACTTC. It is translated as CASQAPTGPYEQYF. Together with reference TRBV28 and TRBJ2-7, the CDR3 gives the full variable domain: DVKVTQSSRYLVKRTGEKVFLECVQDMDHENMFWYRQDPGLGLRLIYFSYDVKMKEKGDIPEGYSVSREKKERFSLILESASTNQTSMYLCASQAPTGPYEQYFGPGTRLTVT.

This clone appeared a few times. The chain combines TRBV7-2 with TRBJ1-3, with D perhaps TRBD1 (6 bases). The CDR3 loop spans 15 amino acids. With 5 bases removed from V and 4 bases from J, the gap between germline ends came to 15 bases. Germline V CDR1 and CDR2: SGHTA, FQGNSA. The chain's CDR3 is CASSRKGQLGNTIYF. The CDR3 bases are TGTGCCAGCAGCCGGAAAGGACAGTTAGGAAACACCATATATTTT.

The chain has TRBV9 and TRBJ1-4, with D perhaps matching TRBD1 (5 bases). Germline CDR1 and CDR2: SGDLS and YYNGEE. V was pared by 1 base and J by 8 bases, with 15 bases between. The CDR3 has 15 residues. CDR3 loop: CASSVQAGWGEKLFF. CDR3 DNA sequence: TGTGCCAGCAGCGTACAAGCAGGGTGGGGAGAAAAACTGTTTTTT.

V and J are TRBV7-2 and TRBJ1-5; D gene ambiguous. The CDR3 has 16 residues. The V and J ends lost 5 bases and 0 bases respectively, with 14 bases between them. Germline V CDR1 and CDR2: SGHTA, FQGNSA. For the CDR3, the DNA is TGTGCCAGCAGCACCGGGAGCAAATATAGCAATCAGCCCCAGCATTTT. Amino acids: CASSTGSKYSNQPQHF.

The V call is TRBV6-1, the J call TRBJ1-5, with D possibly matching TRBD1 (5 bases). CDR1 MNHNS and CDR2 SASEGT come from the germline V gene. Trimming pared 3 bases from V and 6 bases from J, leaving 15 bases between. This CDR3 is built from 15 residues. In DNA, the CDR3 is TGTGCCAGCAGTGATAGGGGTATTCTAATTCAGCCCCAGCATTTT. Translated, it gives CASSDRGILIQPQHF.

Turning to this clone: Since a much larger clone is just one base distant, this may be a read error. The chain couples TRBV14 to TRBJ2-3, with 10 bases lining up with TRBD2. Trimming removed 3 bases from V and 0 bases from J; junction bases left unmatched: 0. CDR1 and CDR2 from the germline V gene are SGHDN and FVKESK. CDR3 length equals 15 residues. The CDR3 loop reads CASSQTSGSTDTQYF. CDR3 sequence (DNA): TGTGCCAGCAGCCAGACTAGCGGGAGCACAGATACGCAGTATTTT.

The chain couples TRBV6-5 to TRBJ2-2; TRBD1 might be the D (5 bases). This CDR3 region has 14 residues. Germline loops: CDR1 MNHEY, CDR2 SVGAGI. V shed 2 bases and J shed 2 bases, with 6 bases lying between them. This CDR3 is CASSYRGNTGELFF. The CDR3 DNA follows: TGTGCCAGCAGTTACAGGGGAAACACCGGGGAGCTGTTTTTT.

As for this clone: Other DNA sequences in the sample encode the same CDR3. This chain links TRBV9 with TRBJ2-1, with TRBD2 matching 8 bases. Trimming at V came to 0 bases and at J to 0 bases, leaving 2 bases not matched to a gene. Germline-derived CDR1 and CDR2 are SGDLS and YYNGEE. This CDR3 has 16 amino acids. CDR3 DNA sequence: TGTGCCAGCAGCGTAGTGAGCGGGAGCTCCTACAATGAGCAGTTCTTC. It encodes CASSVVSGSSYNEQFF.

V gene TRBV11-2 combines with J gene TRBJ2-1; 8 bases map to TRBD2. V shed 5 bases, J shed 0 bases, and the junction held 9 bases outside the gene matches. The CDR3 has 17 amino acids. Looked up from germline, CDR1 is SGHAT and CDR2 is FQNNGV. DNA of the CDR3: TGTGCCAGCAGCCAGAGCGGGGGCAAGAGCTCCTACAATGAGCAGTTCTTC. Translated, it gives CASSQSGGKSSYNEQFF.

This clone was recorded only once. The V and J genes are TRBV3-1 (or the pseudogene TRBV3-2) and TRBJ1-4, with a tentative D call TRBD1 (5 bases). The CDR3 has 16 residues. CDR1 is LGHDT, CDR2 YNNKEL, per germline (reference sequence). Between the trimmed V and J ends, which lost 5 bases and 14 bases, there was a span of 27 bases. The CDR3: CASSSLGADLMKRLFF. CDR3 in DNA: TGTGCCAGCAGCTCTCTAGGGGCAGACCTAATGAAAAGGCTGTTTTTT.

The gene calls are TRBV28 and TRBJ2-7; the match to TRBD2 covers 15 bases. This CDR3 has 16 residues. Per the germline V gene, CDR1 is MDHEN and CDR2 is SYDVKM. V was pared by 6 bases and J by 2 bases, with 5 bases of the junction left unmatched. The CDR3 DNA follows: TGTGCCAGCAGACTCGGGACTAGCGGGAGGACCTACGAGCAGTACTTC. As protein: CASRLGTSGRTYEQYF. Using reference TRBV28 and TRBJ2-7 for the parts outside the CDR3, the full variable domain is DVKVTQSSRYLVKRTGEKVFLECVQDMDHENMFWYRQDPGLGLRLIYFSYDVKMKEKGDIPEGYSVSREKKERFSLILESASTNQTSMYLCASRLGTSGRTYEQYFGPGTRLTVT.

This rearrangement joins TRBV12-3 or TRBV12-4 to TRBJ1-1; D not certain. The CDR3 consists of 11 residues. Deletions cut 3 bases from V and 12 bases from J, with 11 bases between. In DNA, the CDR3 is TGTGCCAGCAGTTTCGTCCAGGCAACTTTCTTT. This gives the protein CASSFVQATFF.

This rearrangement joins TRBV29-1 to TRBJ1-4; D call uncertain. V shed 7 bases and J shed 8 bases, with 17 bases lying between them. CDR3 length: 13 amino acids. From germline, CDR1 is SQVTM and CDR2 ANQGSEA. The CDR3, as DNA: TGCAGCGCTCCGGACCGGGGAGGCGAAAAACTGTTTTTT. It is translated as CSAPDRGGEKLFF.

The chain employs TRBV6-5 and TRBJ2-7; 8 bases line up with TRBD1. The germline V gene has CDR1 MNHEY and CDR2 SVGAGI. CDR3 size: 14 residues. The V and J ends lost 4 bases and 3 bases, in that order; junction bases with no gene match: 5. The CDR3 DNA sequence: TGTGCCAGCAGTTCTGGACAGGGCCGCTACGAGCAGTACTTC. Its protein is CASSSGQGRYEQYF.

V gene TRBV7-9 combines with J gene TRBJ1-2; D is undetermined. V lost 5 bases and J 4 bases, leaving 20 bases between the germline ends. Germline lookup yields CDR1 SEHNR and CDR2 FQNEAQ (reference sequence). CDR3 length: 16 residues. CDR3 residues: CASSPPGDVGFYGYTF. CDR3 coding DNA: TGTGCCAGCAGCCCGCCCGGGGATGTTGGCTTCTATGGCTACACCTTC.

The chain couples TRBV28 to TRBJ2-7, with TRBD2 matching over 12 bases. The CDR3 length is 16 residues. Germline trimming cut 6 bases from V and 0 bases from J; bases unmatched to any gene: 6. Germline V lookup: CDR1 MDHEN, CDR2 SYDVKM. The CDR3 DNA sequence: TGTGCCAGCAGCCGTGGACTAGCGGGAAACTCCTACGAGCAGTACTTC. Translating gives CASSRGLAGNSYEQYF. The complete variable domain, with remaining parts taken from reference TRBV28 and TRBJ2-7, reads DVKVTQSSRYLVKRTGEKVFLECVQDMDHENMFWYRQDPGLGLRLIYFSYDVKMKEKGDIPEGYSVSREKKERFSLILESASTNQTSMYLCASSRGLAGNSYEQYFGPGTRLTVT.

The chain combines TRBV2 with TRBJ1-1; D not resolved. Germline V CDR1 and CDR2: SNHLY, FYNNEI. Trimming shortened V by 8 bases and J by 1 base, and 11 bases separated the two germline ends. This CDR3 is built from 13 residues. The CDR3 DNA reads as TGTGCCAGCCTGGAGGCCCCGAACACTGAAGCTTTCTTT. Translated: CASLEAPNTEAFF.

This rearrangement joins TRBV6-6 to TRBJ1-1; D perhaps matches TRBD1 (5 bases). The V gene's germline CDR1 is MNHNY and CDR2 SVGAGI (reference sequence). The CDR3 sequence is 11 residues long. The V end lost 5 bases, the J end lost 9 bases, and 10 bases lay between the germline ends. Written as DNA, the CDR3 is TGTGCCAGCAGTACCAGGGTTAAAGCTTTCTTT. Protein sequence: CASSTRVKAFF.

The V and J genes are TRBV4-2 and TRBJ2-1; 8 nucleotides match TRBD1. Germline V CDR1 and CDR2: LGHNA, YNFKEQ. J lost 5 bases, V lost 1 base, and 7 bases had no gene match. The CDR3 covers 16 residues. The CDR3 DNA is TGTGCCAGCAGCCAAGGGGCAGGGGGCTGGAACAATGAGCAGTTCTTC. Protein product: CASSQGAGGWNNEQFF.

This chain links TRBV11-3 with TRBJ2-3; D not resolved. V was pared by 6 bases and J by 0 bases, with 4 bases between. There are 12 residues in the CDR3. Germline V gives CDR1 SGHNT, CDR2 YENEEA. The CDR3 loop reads CASSPSTDTQYF. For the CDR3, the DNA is TGTGCCAGCAGTCCTAGCACAGATACGCAGTATTTT.

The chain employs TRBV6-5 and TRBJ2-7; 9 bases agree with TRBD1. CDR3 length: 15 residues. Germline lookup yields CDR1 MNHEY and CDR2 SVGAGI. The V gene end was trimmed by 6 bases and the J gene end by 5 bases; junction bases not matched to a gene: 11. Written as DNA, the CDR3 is TGTGCCAGCAGCCTTTCCGGGACAGGGTTCAACGAGCAGTACTTC. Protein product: CASSLSGTGFNEQYF.

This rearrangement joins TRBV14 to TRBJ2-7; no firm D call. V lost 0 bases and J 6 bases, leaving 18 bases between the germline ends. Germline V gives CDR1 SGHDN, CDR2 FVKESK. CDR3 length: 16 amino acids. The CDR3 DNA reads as TGTGCCAGCAGCCAAGATGAGGCTCCCGGGTATCCCGAGCAGTACTTC. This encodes CASSQDEAPGYPEQYF. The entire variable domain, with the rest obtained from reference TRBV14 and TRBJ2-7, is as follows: EAGVTQFPSHSVIEKGQTVTLRCDPISGHDNLYWYRRVMGKEIKFLLHFVKESKQDESGMPNNRFLAERTGGTYSTLKVQPAELEDSGVYFCASSQDEAPGYPEQYFGPGTRLTVT.

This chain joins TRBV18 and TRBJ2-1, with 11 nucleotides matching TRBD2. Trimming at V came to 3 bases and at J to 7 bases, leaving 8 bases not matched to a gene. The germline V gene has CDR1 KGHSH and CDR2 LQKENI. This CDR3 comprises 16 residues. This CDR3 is CASSPRLAGGENEQFF. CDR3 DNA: TGTGCCAGCTCACCGAGGCTAGCGGGAGGTGAGAATGAGCAGTTCTTC.

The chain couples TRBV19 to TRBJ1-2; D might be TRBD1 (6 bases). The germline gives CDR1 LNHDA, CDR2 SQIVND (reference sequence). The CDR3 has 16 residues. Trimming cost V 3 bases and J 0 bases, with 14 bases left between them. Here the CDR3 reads CASSIGTRASNYGYTF. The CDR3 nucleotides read TGTGCCAGTAGTATTGGGACAAGAGCCTCTAACTATGGCTACACCTTC.

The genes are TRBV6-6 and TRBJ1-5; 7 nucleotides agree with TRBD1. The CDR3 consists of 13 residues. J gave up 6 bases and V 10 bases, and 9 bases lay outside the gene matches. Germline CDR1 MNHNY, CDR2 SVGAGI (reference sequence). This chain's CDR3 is CATLSDRVQPQHF. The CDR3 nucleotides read TGTGCCACCTTATCCGACAGGGTTCAGCCCCAGCATTTT.

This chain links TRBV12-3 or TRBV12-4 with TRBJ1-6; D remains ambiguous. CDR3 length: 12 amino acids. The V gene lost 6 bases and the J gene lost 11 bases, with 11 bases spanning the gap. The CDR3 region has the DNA TGTGCCAGCAGCTTTCGAGGGCCACCCCTCCACTTT. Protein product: CASSFRGPPLHF.

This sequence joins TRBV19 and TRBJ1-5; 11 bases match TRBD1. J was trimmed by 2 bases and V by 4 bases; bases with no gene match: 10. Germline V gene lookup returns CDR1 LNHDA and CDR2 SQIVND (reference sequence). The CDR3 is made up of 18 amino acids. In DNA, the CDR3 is TGTGCCAGTAGTACCTCCCGGACAGGGGGCGGCGGCAATCAGCCCCAGCATTTT. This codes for CASSTSRTGGGGNQPQHF.

Here the CDR3 reads CASPSGDTQYF. CDR3 in DNA: TGTGCCAGCCCTTCGGGAGATACGCAGTATTTT. The V gene is TRBV19, the J gene TRBJ2-3; no definite D call. Trimming shortened V by 9 bases and J by 5 bases, and 9 bases separated the two germline ends. The germline CDR1 and CDR2 sequences are LNHDA and SQIVND (reference sequence). This CDR3 has 11 amino acids.

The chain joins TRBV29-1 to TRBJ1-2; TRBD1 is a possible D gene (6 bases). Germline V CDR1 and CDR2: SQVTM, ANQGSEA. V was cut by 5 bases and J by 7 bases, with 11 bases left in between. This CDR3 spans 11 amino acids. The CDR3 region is CSVRGAGGYTF. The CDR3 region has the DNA TGCAGCGTTCGGGGGGCAGGTGGCTACACCTTC.

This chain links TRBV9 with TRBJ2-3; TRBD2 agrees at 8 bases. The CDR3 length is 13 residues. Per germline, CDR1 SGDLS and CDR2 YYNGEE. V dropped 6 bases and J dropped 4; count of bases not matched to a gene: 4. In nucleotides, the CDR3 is TGTGCCAGCAATAGGCGGGAGGCAGATACGCAGTATTTT. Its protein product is CASNRREADTQYF.

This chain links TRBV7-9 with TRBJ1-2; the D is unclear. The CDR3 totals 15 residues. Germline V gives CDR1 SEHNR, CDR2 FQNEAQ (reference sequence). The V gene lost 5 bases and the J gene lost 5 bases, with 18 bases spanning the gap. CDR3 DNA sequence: TGTGCCAGCAGCCCCTGGGAGCTCCCATCTTATGGCTACACCTTC. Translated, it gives CASSPWELPSYGYTF.